This T cell receptor beta chain was identified in a study of T-cell memory formation after mild COVID-19. Germline V gene data show CDR1 as SGHTA and CDR2 as FQGNSA. V lost 2 bases and J lost 1, with 11 bases in between. The CDR3 is made up of 15 amino acids. The authors produced TCR alpha and TCR beta cDNA libraries with sample barcodes and UMIs by 5'RACE using constant-segment primers. TCRdb passed the 5' RACE reads through MiXCR, listing each CDR3 protein once. The sample yields approximately 60,000 distinct CDR3 sequences, 9% to 9.5% seen once. The study's findings and limits: A balance of CD4 and CD8 characterized clones contracting day 15 to 85, whereas later expanders leaned CD4+. Several responding clones turned up in pre-infection memory, indicating that cross-reactive memory may have taken part.

This clonotype was seen more than once but under ten times. What it binds is not known. This clonotype was sampled from a man aged 18 to 30 who had mild COVID-19 (a few samples of this study predate the infection). Cell type and time point are not known. Source material: PBMCs or a T cell subset sorted from them (not recorded which). This chain joins TRBV7-2 and TRBJ1-1; D gene unclear. In DNA, the CDR3 is TGTGCCAGCAGCTTATACGGGGTGGAGAACACTGAAGCTTTCTTT. Amino acids: CASSLYGVENTEAFF.